The 30 T cell receptor beta chains given below trace back to one sample, sequenced in a study of T cells in localized non-small cell lung cancer. This table comes from immunoSEQ multiplex PCR, and its TCRdb copy is limited to in-frame clones, with some not included. Seen here are about 79,000 clones, 88% observed once, and the top ten hold 20% to 25%. This specimen was peripheral blood, taken before any cancer treatment. The receptor set was obtained from a woman aged 35 to 75 with stage I squamous cell lung carcinoma.

The rearrangement links TRBV10-2 to TRBJ1-2; 7 nucleotides line up with TRBD1. In germline, CDR1 is WSHSY, CDR2 SAAADI. V trimming: 7 bases; J trimming: 5 bases; junction bases outside the gene matches: 13. The CDR3 runs to 15 residues. The CDR3 DNA reads TGCGCCAGCACCAGAGCATCGGACAGGCCTTATGGCTACACCTTC. Translating it yields CASTRASDRPYGYTF.

The chain carries TRBV25-1 and TRBJ2-5; D not certain. The CDR3 is 13 residues long. Germline V CDR1 and CDR2: MGHDK, SYGVNS. V dropped 8 bases and J dropped 1 base, with 11 bases sitting between them. This CDR3 reads CASVSAPQETQYF. In DNA, the CDR3 is TGTGCCAGCGTGTCAGCTCCCCAAGAGACCCAGTACTTC.

The chain has TRBV11-3 and TRBJ1-1; TRBD1 might be the D (5 bases). Trimming shortened V by 6 bases and J by 2 bases, and 10 bases separated the two germline ends. The CDR3 runs 13 residues. CDR1 SGHNT and CDR2 YENEEA come from the germline V gene. The DNA for the CDR3 is TGTGCCAGCAGTCTCCAGGGTAACACTGAAGCTTTCTTT. Amino acid sequence: CASSLQGNTEAFF.

This clone was seen a single time. The V and J genes are TRBV5-4 and TRBJ1-1, with D uncertain. Trimming shortened V by 1 base and J by 1 base, and 5 bases separated the two germline ends. The germline V gene encodes CDR1 SGHNT and CDR2 YYREEE (reference sequence). This CDR3 has 13 residues. CDR3 DNA: TGTGCCAGCAGCTTGACGGGGAACACTGAAGCTTTCTTT. Translated: CASSLTGNTEAFF.

This clone was counted between two and nine times. This sequence joins TRBV5-1 and TRBJ2-3; 9 positions match TRBD2. The trim removed 0 bases at V and 2 bases at J, leaving 4 bases unmatched. The CDR3 runs 16 residues. Germline assignment: CDR1 SGHRS and CDR2 YFSETQ. The CDR3: CASSLDSGGFTDTQYF. CDR3 in DNA: TGCGCCAGCAGCTTGGATAGCGGGGGATTCACAGATACGCAGTATTTT.

CDR3 sequence (DNA): TGTGCCAGCAGCTTATTTCTAAGGGCTGAAGCTTTCTTT. Protein sequence: CASSLFLRAEAFF. This chain connects TRBV11-2 to TRBJ1-1; D is ambiguous. V lost 2 bases and J lost 6, with 10 bases in between. This CDR3 has 13 residues. In germline, CDR1 is SGHAT, CDR2 FQNNGV.

The V and J genes are TRBV6-1 and TRBJ1-6; the D is unclear. Looked up from germline, CDR1 is MNHNS and CDR2 is SASEGT. The CDR3 runs 16 residues. With 1 base removed from V and 3 bases from J, the gap between germline ends came to 10 bases. CDR3 amino acids: CASSEGQNFYNSPLHF. The CDR3 region has the DNA TGTGCCAGCAGTGAAGGGCAGAACTTCTATAATTCACCCCTCCACTTT.

The chain combines TRBV10-3 with TRBJ2-2, with a tentative D call TRBD2 (6 bases). CDR1 is ENHRY and CDR2 is SYGVKD in the germline V gene. The CDR3 consists of 13 residues. V gave up 10 bases and J gave up 7 bases, with 16 bases separating them. Here the CDR3 reads CASNVEGNGELFF. CDR3 in DNA: TGTGCCAGCAACGTGGAGGGTAACGGGGAGCTGTTTTTT.

V is TRBV5-1 and J is TRBJ1-1; a possible D gene is TRBD1 (6 bases). The germline gives CDR1 SGHRS, CDR2 YFSETQ. The CDR3 loop spans 15 amino acids. V was cut by 7 bases and J by 5 bases, with 21 bases left in between. CDR3 sequence: CASGAPGALGTEAFF. CDR3 sequence (DNA): TGCGCCAGCGGGGCCCCGGGGGCGCTGGGAACTGAAGCTTTCTTT.

This clone was detected a few times. The chain has TRBV30 and TRBJ2-3; D not resolved. Trimming took off 0 bases at V and 4 bases at J, with 8 bases between the two ends. Germline CDR1 is GTSNPN and CDR2 is SVGIG (reference sequence). The CDR3 length is 13 residues. This chain's CDR3 is CAWSVLGADTQYF. The CDR3, as DNA: TGTGCCTGGAGTGTGCTTGGGGCAGATACGCAGTATTTT.

The rearrangement uses TRBV7-3 and TRBJ1-5; D remains ambiguous. The germline gives CDR1 SGHTA, CDR2 FQGTGA. The CDR3 covers 13 residues. Trimming stripped 0 bases from V and 6 bases from J, with 6 bases between. This chain's CDR3 is CASSLTVSQPQHF. For the CDR3, the DNA is TGTGCCAGCAGCTTAACTGTTTCTCAGCCCCAGCATTTT.

This sequence joins TRBV30 and TRBJ2-1; perhaps TRBD1 as D (5 bases). The CDR3 is 13 amino acids. Germline V gives CDR1 GTSNPN, CDR2 SVGIG (reference sequence). The V end lost 1 base, the J end lost 4 bases, and 8 bases lay between the germline ends. CDR3 in amino acids: CAWSGDSYNEQFF. Written as DNA, the CDR3 is TGTGCCTGGAGTGGCGACAGTTACAATGAGCAGTTCTTC.

The chain combines TRBV6-1 with TRBJ2-5; 8 bases map to TRBD2. The V gene's germline CDR1 is MNHNS and CDR2 SASEGT. The junction had 7 bases not matched to a gene; V was cut back by 5 bases and J by 5 bases. The CDR3 is 14 amino acids. CDR3 nucleotides: TGTGCCAGCAGTCCCGGGACTAGAATGGAGACCCAGTACTTC. It encodes CASSPGTRMETQYF.

V usage is TRBV7-6 and J usage is TRBJ2-2, with 8 positions matching TRBD2. The CDR3 contains 14 residues. The germline gives CDR1 SGHVS, CDR2 FNYEAQ. Trimming took 5 bases from V and 6 from J; bases not matched to a gene: 5. For the CDR3, the DNA is TGTGCCAGCAGCCCGCGGGGGGTCCCCGGGGAGCTGTTTTTT. This encodes CASSPRGVPGELFF.

The rearrangement uses TRBV4-1 and TRBJ1-5; D not resolved. CDR3 length: 13 amino acids. Trimming took off 0 bases at V and 4 bases at J, with 4 bases between the two ends. Germline V gives CDR1 MGHRA, CDR2 YSYEKL. The CDR3 coding sequence is TGCGCCAGCAGCCAAGAATGGAATCAGCCCCAGCATTTT. Amino acid sequence: CASSQEWNQPQHF.

V gene TRBV10-3 combines with J gene TRBJ2-3, with 12 bases aligning to TRBD2. Germline V gene data show CDR1 as ENHRY and CDR2 as SYGVKD. The CDR3 is 16 amino acids. The trim removed 4 bases at V and 2 bases at J, leaving 4 bases unmatched. CDR3 nucleotide sequence: TGTGCCATCAGTGTAGGACTAGCGGGGTTCACAGATACGCAGTATTTT. Residues: CAISVGLAGFTDTQYF.

The rearrangement uses TRBV4-1 and TRBJ2-3; D is ambiguous. The CDR3 spans 14 residues. V lost 1 base and J 1 base, leaving 6 bases between the germline ends. Germline-derived CDR1 and CDR2 are MGHRA and YSYEKL. Written as DNA, the CDR3 is TGCGCCAGCAGCCAAGTTCAGGGCACAGATACGCAGTATTTT. The encoded protein is CASSQVQGTDTQYF.

The chain employs TRBV5-1 and TRBJ2-7, with TRBD1 matching 7 bases. This CDR3 is built from 15 residues. J gave up 2 bases and V 4 bases, and 9 bases lay outside the gene matches. Per the germline V gene, CDR1 is SGHRS and CDR2 is YFSETQ. CDR3 region: CASSPTGQAAYEQYF. In DNA form, the CDR3 reads TGCGCCAGCAGCCCGACAGGACAGGCCGCCTACGAGCAGTACTTC.

The V call is TRBV7-2, the J call TRBJ2-1; the D gene is possibly TRBD1 (5 bases). The CDR3 runs 13 residues. V lost 5 bases, J lost 6 bases, and 11 bases lay in between. Germline CDR1 reads SGHTA; CDR2 reads FQGNSA. DNA of the CDR3: TGTGCCAGCAGCCTCGTAAGGGGCAATGAGCAGTTCTTC. Translating gives CASSLVRGNEQFF. The full variable domain, with the rest looked up from reference TRBV7-2 and TRBJ2-1, is GAGVSQSPSNKVTEKGKDVELRCDPISGHTALYWYRQSLGQGLEFLIYFQGNSAPDKSGLPSDRFSAERTGGSVSTLTIQRTQQEDSAVYLCASSLVRGNEQFFGPGTRLTVL.

This clone was observed a single time. V usage is TRBV2 and J usage is TRBJ1-4; no clear D. V was cut by 6 bases and J by 8 bases, with 13 bases left in between. The germline gives CDR1 SNHLY, CDR2 FYNNEI. This CDR3 has 13 residues. CDR3 DNA: TGTGCCAGCAGGGGCTTGTCTGGGGAAAAACTGTTTTTT. Its protein is CASRGLSGEKLFF.

This chain joins TRBV25-1 and TRBJ1-2; 7 nucleotides line up with TRBD1. Trimming removed 2 bases from V and 8 bases from J; junction bases left unmatched: 11. The germline V gene has CDR1 MGHDK and CDR2 SYGVNS. The CDR3 is 15 residues long. CDR3 amino acids: CASSERYRGNRGYTF. The CDR3 nucleotides read TGTGCCAGCAGTGAAAGGTACAGGGGTAATAGGGGCTACACCTTC.

The CDR3 DNA is TGCGCCAGCAGCCAAGATCGCCGGGGGGGCCTGAACACCGGGGAGCTGTTTTTT. Translation: CASSQDRRGGLNTGELFF. The J gene is TRBJ2-2, the V gene TRBV4-1; TRBD2 agrees at 8 bases. Germline loops: CDR1 MGHRA, CDR2 YSYEKL. CDR3 length: 18 residues. The V and J ends lost 0 bases and 1 base, in that order; junction bases with no gene match: 7.

This rearrangement joins TRBV5-1 to TRBJ2-5; D not resolved. Per germline, CDR1 SGHRS and CDR2 YFSETQ. Trimming pared 4 bases from V and 5 bases from J, leaving 12 bases between. The CDR3 length is 13 residues. The DNA of the CDR3 is TGCGCCAGCAGCACGGATTTTGACGAGACCCAGTACTTC. Its protein product is CASSTDFDETQYF.

V usage is TRBV5-1 and J usage is TRBJ2-5, with a possible D match to TRBD2 (7 bases). Trimming left V 2 bases short and J 0 bases short, with 14 bases between. CDR1 is SGHRS and CDR2 is YFSETQ in the germline V gene. The CDR3 extends over 16 amino acids. CDR3: CASSFFAGADQETQYF. CDR3 nucleotides: TGCGCCAGCAGCTTCTTTGCGGGGGCCGACCAAGAGACCCAGTACTTC.

The chain couples TRBV6-6 to TRBJ2-7, with D perhaps given as TRBD1 or TRBD2 (6 bases each). The CDR3 contains 13 residues. V lost 6 bases to trimming and J lost 7 bases, with 16 bases between them. Germline V gene data show CDR1 as MNHNY and CDR2 as SVGAGI (reference sequence). As DNA, the CDR3 is TGTGCCAGCAGCCCCGGGGGAAGGGGGGAGCAGTACTTC. Translating it yields CASSPGGRGEQYF.

This chain uses TRBV5-4 with TRBJ1-1, with a tentative D call TRBD1 (5 bases). Germline V gene sequence: CDR1 SGHNT, CDR2 YYREEE (reference sequence). CDR3 length equals 15 residues. V lost 4 bases to trimming and J lost 0 bases, with 13 bases between them. Here the CDR3 DNA reads TGTGCCAGCAGCCCCTGGGACCTAATGAACACTGAAGCTTTCTTT. Amino acid sequence: CASSPWDLMNTEAFF.

The rearrangement links TRBV19 to TRBJ1-5, with 8 bases lining up with TRBD1. This CDR3 spans 16 amino acids. Per the germline V gene, CDR1 is LNHDA and CDR2 is SQIVND (reference sequence). Trimming took 3 bases from V and 3 from J; bases not matched to a gene: 7. The CDR3 is CASSIRQGSYNQPQHF. For the CDR3, the DNA is TGTGCCAGTAGTATCCGACAGGGGTCTTACAATCAGCCCCAGCATTTT.

The V call is TRBV5-1, the J call TRBJ1-1, with TRBD1 matching 9 bases. The V gene's germline CDR1 is SGHRS and CDR2 YFSETQ. The CDR3 is 16 amino acids. Trimming at V came to 4 bases and at J to 6 bases, leaving 13 bases not matched to a gene. CDR3 residues: CASSERPGQGNAEAFF. As DNA, the CDR3 is TGCGCCAGCAGCGAGCGCCCGGGACAGGGAAACGCTGAAGCTTTCTTT.

This chain joins TRBV7-3 and TRBJ1-1; D is ambiguous. Between the trimmed V and J ends, which lost 3 bases and 1 base, there was a span of 6 bases. This CDR3 is built from 13 residues. Germline lookup yields CDR1 SGHTA and CDR2 FQGTGA. The CDR3, as DNA: TGTGCCAGCAGCTTTTCAGGGAACACTGAAGCTTTCTTT. It translates to CASSFSGNTEAFF.

This clone is a singleton in its sample. Here the CDR3 reads CASSSPGQGGETQYF. The CDR3, as DNA: TGTGCCAGCAGCTCCCCGGGACAGGGTGGGGAGACCCAGTACTTC. The V call is TRBV13, the J call TRBJ2-5, with TRBD1 identical over 9 bases. The germline CDR1 and CDR2 sequences are PRHDT and FYEKMQ (reference sequence). The CDR3 covers 15 residues. Losses at the gene ends were 4 bases for V and 5 bases for J; bases not matched to a gene: 8.